The present T cell receptor beta chain was sequenced within a study of human T cells and chemical hapten exposure. This CDR3 region has 13 residues. Trimming removed 1 base from V and 3 bases from J, with 6 bases in between. Germline V gene data show CDR1 as SQVTM and CDR2 as ANQGSEA. Regarding time point: pre-sensitization, week 0. Treatment reported: therapeutic diphenylcyclopropenone sensitization with weekly scalp DPC. MiXCR, applied by TCRdb to the RACE reads, yields one record per CDR3 protein. This table has around 180,000 distinct CDR3 sequences, around 30% appearing once. The rearrangement links TRBV29-1 to TRBJ1-4, with D tentatively TRBD1 (5 bases). This TCR came from a woman in her twenties or thirties with alopecia areata. Some clones in this sample may be carry-over from other donors' samples. The input for sequencing was whole blood, taken in connection with sensitization to the hapten diphenylcyclopropenone (DPC). CDR3 DNA sequence: TGCAGCGTTGAAGCGGGGGCTAATGAAAAACTGTTTTTT. Translation: CSVEAGANEKLFF.